The 28 T cell receptor beta chains reported below all come from one sample, sequenced in a study of T cell responses to AZD1222 COVID-19 vaccine. Assay: immunoSEQ multiplex PCR; the TCRdb copy retains only in-frame clones and omits some. The sample consists of over 150,000 clones, approximately 88% of them appearing once. Material: peripheral blood, obtained 28 days after the second AZD1222 dose. Source of these receptors: an adult who received the AZD1222 COVID-19 vaccine.

The rearrangement links TRBV12-3 or TRBV12-4 to TRBJ1-2; D might be TRBD1 (6 bases). Trimming took off 2 bases at V and 7 bases at J, with 11 bases between the two ends. This CDR3 has 13 amino acids. The CDR3 spells CASSLTGMGGYTF. CDR3 sequence (DNA): TGTGCCAGCAGTTTAACAGGGATGGGTGGCTACACCTTC.

J is TRBJ1-6 and V is TRBV14; D is uncertain. This CDR3 contains 13 residues. The germline V gene has CDR1 SGHDN and CDR2 FVKESK. With 7 bases removed from V and 8 bases from J, the gap between germline ends came to 12 bases. CDR3 sequence reads: CASTPVGDSPLHF. The CDR3 DNA reads TGTGCCAGCACCCCCGTTGGGGATTCACCCCTCCACTTT.

The chain uses TRBV7-2 and TRBJ1-5; D remains unclear. Germline CDR1 reads SGHTA; CDR2 reads FQGNSA. The CDR3 extends over 13 amino acids. V lost 1 base and J 6 bases, leaving 7 bases between the germline ends. CDR3 bases: TGTGCCAGCAGCTTAGGGCACGGTCAGCCCCAGCATTTT. Its translation: CASSLGHGQPQHF. Complete variable domain (other parts from reference TRBV7-2 and TRBJ1-5): GAGVSQSPSNKVTEKGKDVELRCDPISGHTALYWYRQSLGQGLEFLIYFQGNSAPDKSGLPSDRFSAERTGGSVSTLTIQRTQQEDSAVYLCASSLGHGQPQHFGDGTRLSIL.

The chain recombines TRBV4-3 with TRBJ2-1; possibly TRBD1 for D (6 bases). The length of the CDR3 is 17 residues. V was pared by 0 bases and J by 0 bases, with 12 bases between. Germline V gives CDR1 LGHNA, CDR2 YSLEER. The CDR3 here is CASSQDWGPSSYNEQFF. CDR3 in DNA: TGCGCCAGCAGCCAAGATTGGGGGCCCAGCTCCTACAATGAGCAGTTCTTC.

V usage is TRBV19 and J usage is TRBJ2-5; D ambiguous. CDR3 length equals 12 residues. Germline V gene sequence: CDR1 LNHDA, CDR2 SQIVND (reference sequence). The germline V and J ends were trimmed by 3 bases and 2 bases, with 4 bases remaining between them. The CDR3 DNA reads TGTGCCAGTAGTATTCTACAAGAGACCCAGTACTTC. Its translation: CASSILQETQYF.

The chain has TRBV2 and TRBJ2-1; a possible D gene is TRBD2 (6 bases). The V gene lost 6 bases and the J gene lost 7 bases, with 22 bases spanning the gap. There are 16 residues in the CDR3. Germline assignment: CDR1 SNHLY and CDR2 FYNNEI. The CDR3 DNA reads TGTGCCAGCAGCCAGGGAGGCGCGAGGGGTCTGAATGAGCAGTTCTTC. Amino acid sequence: CASSQGGARGLNEQFF.

In regard to this clone: The sample holds other DNA sequences that translate to the same CDR3. The J gene is TRBJ2-5, the V gene TRBV29-1; D is possibly TRBD2 (6 bases). The length of the CDR3 is 12 residues. CDR1 and CDR2 (germline): SQVTM, ANQGSEA. V lost 1 base and J lost 5, with 8 bases in between. The CDR3 DNA reads as TGCAGCGTTGAAGGACTAGGGGAGACCCAGTACTTC. Translated, it gives CSVEGLGETQYF.

The V and J genes are TRBV6-4 and TRBJ2-2; D gene ambiguous. Trimming stripped 5 bases from V and 4 bases from J, with 11 bases between. From germline, CDR1 is MRHNA and CDR2 SNTAGT. The CDR3 length is 14 residues. The CDR3, as DNA: TGTGCCAGCAGTCCCGGCACCTTCACCGGGGAGCTGTTTTTT. Translation gives CASSPGTFTGELFF.

The rearrangement uses TRBV7-9 and TRBJ1-5; 7 bases fit TRBD1. The CDR3 covers 12 residues. Germline loops: CDR1 SEHNR, CDR2 FQNEAQ (reference sequence). Trimming cost V 10 bases and J 3 bases; bases outside gene matches: 3. In DNA form, the CDR3 reads TGTGCCACGACAGGGCTCAATCAGCCCCAGCATTTT. Protein sequence: CATTGLNQPQHF.

This clone was counted a single time. This chain links TRBV7-9 with TRBJ2-2; D remains unclear. CDR1 SEHNR and CDR2 FQNEAQ come from the germline V gene (reference sequence). The CDR3 contains 14 residues. V was clipped by 5 bases and J by 4 bases, with 11 bases between them. CDR3 DNA: TGTGCCAGCAGCCTACGAGCTAGCACCGGGGAGCTGTTTTTT. Its translation: CASSLRASTGELFF.

The rearrangement links TRBV7-2 to TRBJ1-2, with D perhaps TRBD1 (5 bases). The germline V gene encodes CDR1 SGHTA and CDR2 FQGNSA. The CDR3 contains 14 residues. Trimming shortened V by 1 base and J by 7 bases, and 13 bases separated the two germline ends. CDR3 loop: CASSLVEGLGGYTF. CDR3 DNA: TGTGCCAGCAGCTTAGTGGAGGGACTGGGTGGCTACACCTTC.

CDR3 amino acids: CASSRGTPGAQHF. Written as DNA, the CDR3 is TGTGCCAGCAGCCGCGGGACGCCGGGGGCCCAGCATTTT. The gene calls are TRBV6-5 and TRBJ1-5; D may be TRBD1 (5 bases). CDR1 MNHEY and CDR2 SVGAGI come from the germline V gene. The germline V and J ends were trimmed by 6 bases and 11 bases, with 17 bases remaining between them. The CDR3 contains 13 residues.

This chain connects TRBV30 to TRBJ2-3; no clear D gene. Deletions cut 3 bases from V and 0 bases from J, with 10 bases between. The CDR3 length is 14 residues. CDR1 and CDR2 (germline): GTSNPN, SVGIG (reference sequence). CDR3: CAWSTISSTDTQYF. The CDR3, as DNA: TGTGCCTGGAGCACTATTTCTAGCACAGATACGCAGTATTTT.

The J gene is TRBJ1-1, the V gene TRBV5-4; D is possibly TRBD1 (5 bases). The V end lost 6 bases, the J end lost 10 bases, and 19 bases lay between the germline ends. CDR1 and CDR2 (germline): SGHNT, YYREEE (reference sequence). The CDR3 length is 13 residues. Here the CDR3 DNA reads TGTGCCAGCATCAATGCCGGTCGGGACGGAGCTTTCTTT. Protein sequence: CASINAGRDGAFF.

The CDR3: CASSQSRRGNQPQHF. CDR3 DNA: TGTGCCAGCAGCCAATCGAGACGGGGCAATCAGCCCCAGCATTTT. The rearrangement uses TRBV3-1 (or the pseudogene TRBV3-2) and TRBJ1-5; D is uncertain. Per germline, CDR1 LGHDT and CDR2 YNNKEL (reference sequence). The V and J ends lost 2 bases and 2 bases respectively, with 10 bases between them. The length of the CDR3 is 15 residues.

The chain employs TRBV3-1 (or the pseudogene TRBV3-2) and TRBJ1-2; no firm D call. This CDR3 is 14 amino acids long. The V and J ends lost 4 bases and 4 bases respectively, with 13 bases between them. Looked up from germline, CDR1 is LGHDT and CDR2 is YNNKEL (reference sequence). CDR3 DNA sequence: TGTGCCAGCAGCCCCGGCGGGCGTCTCTATGGCTACACCTTC. Its protein is CASSPGGRLYGYTF.

The chain links TRBV30 to TRBJ1-2; D unclear. Germline values: CDR1 GTSNPN, CDR2 SVGIG (reference sequence). The CDR3 runs to 11 residues. V gave up 3 bases and J gave up 2 bases, with 4 bases separating them. The CDR3, as DNA: TGTGCCTGGAGCCACAACTATGGCTACACCTTC. It encodes CAWSHNYGYTF.

The rearrangement links TRBV5-1 to TRBJ1-5; 7 positions match TRBD1. This CDR3 is built from 15 residues. Germline V CDR1 and CDR2: SGHRS, YFSETQ. V shed 3 bases, J shed 5 bases, and the junction held 8 bases outside the gene matches. The CDR3: CASSSTGASHQPQHF. CDR3 sequence (DNA): TGCGCCAGCAGCTCCACAGGGGCCTCTCATCAGCCCCAGCATTTT.

The genes are TRBV7-2 and TRBJ1-5, with D hard to call. In germline, CDR1 is SGHTA, CDR2 FQGNSA. V lost 1 base to trimming and J lost 5 bases, with 3 bases between them. This CDR3 is built from 12 residues. The CDR3, as DNA: TGTGCCAGCAGCTTAGGAGATCAGCCCCAGCATTTT. Translation gives CASSLGDQPQHF.

In its sample, this clone was seen once. The CDR3 DNA is TGTGCCATCTCTCAGGGGATGAACACTGAAGCTTTCTTT. Translation gives CAISQGMNTEAFF. The chain uses TRBV10-3 and TRBJ1-1; tentative D call: TRBD1 (6 bases). The CDR3 totals 13 residues. Per the germline V gene, CDR1 is ENHRY and CDR2 is SYGVKD. V was shortened by 8 bases and J by 0 bases, with 10 bases between the two germline ends.

CDR3 residues: CASSPIGNYGYTF. DNA of the CDR3: TGTGCCAGCAGTCCGATAGGAAACTATGGCTACACCTTC. The V and J genes are TRBV7-9 and TRBJ1-2; the D is unclear. The CDR3 contains 13 residues. V was pared by 6 bases and J by 2 bases, with 10 bases between. The germline CDR1 and CDR2 sequences are SEHNR and FQNEAQ (reference sequence). The whole variable domain, filled in from reference TRBV7-9 and TRBJ1-2, reads DTGVSQNPRHKITKRGQNVTFRCDPISEHNRLYWYRQTLGQGPEFLTYFQNEAQLEKSRLLSDRFSAERPKGSFSTLEIQRTEQGDSAMYLCASSPIGNYGYTFGSGTRLTVV.

This CDR3 reads CASSYPAGGNNEQFF. For the CDR3, the DNA is TGTGCCAGCAGCTACCCAGCGGGGGGGAACAATGAGCAGTTCTTC. This sequence joins TRBV7-2 and TRBJ2-1; 10 nucleotides match TRBD2. Trimming took 4 bases from V and 5 from J; bases not matched to a gene: 5. The CDR3 covers 15 residues. The germline CDR1 and CDR2 sequences are SGHTA and FQGNSA.

The chain uses TRBV20-1 and TRBJ1-1; 10 bases line up with TRBD1. The CDR3 is made up of 11 amino acids. In germline, CDR1 is DFQATT, CDR2 SNEGSKA (reference sequence). Germline trimming cut 4 bases from V and 10 bases from J; bases unmatched to any gene: 3. CDR3 DNA: TGCAGTGCTAACCGGGACAGGGGAGCTTTCTTT. Protein sequence: CSANRDRGAFF.

The chain employs TRBV21-1 and TRBJ1-6; TRBD1 was called by the table and not checked on the DNA. TRBV21-1 is a known pseudogene. The length of the CDR3 is 16 residues. The CDR3 here is CASSKTPRQGRGPLHF. Written as DNA, the CDR3 is TGTGCCAGCAGCAAGACTCCGAGACAGGGGCGCGGACCCCTCCACTTT.

This clone was recorded only once. The gene calls are TRBV15 and TRBJ1-5; the match to TRBD1 covers 8 bases. The CDR3 consists of 17 residues. The junction had 11 bases not matched to a gene; V was cut back by 1 base and J by 6 bases. The germline V gene has CDR1 LNHNV and CDR2 YYDKDF (reference sequence). In DNA, the CDR3 is TGTGCCACCAGCAGAGGGGGGGCAGGGGGCTCACTTCAGCCCCAGCATTTT. Residues: CATSRGGAGGSLQPQHF.

V is TRBV4-1 and J is TRBJ1-2; D is unresolved. V shed 0 bases and J shed 7 bases, with 15 bases lying between them. The CDR3 contains 15 residues. Germline-derived CDR1 and CDR2 are MGHRA and YSYEKL. The CDR3 protein is CASSQDAVPWGGYTF. CDR3 nucleotides: TGCGCCAGCAGCCAAGATGCGGTACCCTGGGGTGGCTACACCTTC.

This clone has more than one count but fewer than ten. This chain uses TRBV30 with TRBJ1-3, with D tentatively TRBD1 (5 bases). The CDR3 totals 13 residues. V lost 2 bases and J 6 bases, leaving 11 bases between the germline ends. Germline V gene data show CDR1 as GTSNPN and CDR2 as SVGIG (reference sequence). DNA for the CDR3: TGTGCCTGGAGTATCGGGGGGGTAAACACCATATATTTT. It encodes CAWSIGGVNTIYF.

CDR3 nucleotide sequence: TGTGCCAGCAGCACTGTTACGGGGCGAACTGGAAACACCATATATTTT. Protein sequence: CASSTVTGRTGNTIYF. The V call is TRBV3-1 (or the pseudogene TRBV3-2), the J call TRBJ1-3; D possibly corresponds to TRBD1 (5 bases). V was trimmed by 5 bases and J by 2 bases, leaving 16 bases between them. Germline V gives CDR1 LGHDT, CDR2 YNNKEL (reference sequence). This CDR3 has 16 amino acids.